This record concerns one TCR beta chain sequence. Its antigen is unknown. Base quality data are lacking; no much larger clone is found one base away. The data stem from a study of T cell changes during pregnancy in multiple sclerosis (dated by TCRdb to between 2018 and 2021). With regard to the full study: The study looked at changes in the T cell repertoire across pregnancy in women with multiple sclerosis.

The germline V gene (reference sequence) provides CDR1 LNHDA and CDR2 SQIVND. The V end loses 4 bases and the J end loses 0 bases, and a stretch of 10 bases separates them. The CDR3 runs 14 amino acids, cysteine and phenylalanine included. Only the CDR3 portion is preserved as DNA: 42 bases, with reading frame beginning at the first base. The method was the immunoSEQ multiplex PCR assay. Not all clones reach the TCRdb copy of this immuneACCESS table, which keeps in-frame sequences only. Checked studies attribute under half of the gap to unresolved V genes and leave the rest unexplained. The sample table records under 100,000 clones; about 94% of these occur just once. 2.5% of the sample rests with the top ten.

The sample consisted of peripheral blood, taken in the third trimester of pregnancy. The TCR originated in a female donor with multiple sclerosis, enrolled in a pregnancy study. The chain couples TRBV19 to TRBJ2-7, with TRBD1 as a weak D call on 5 bases. CDR3 region: CASSSRQFSYEQYF. The sequenced DNA is TGTGCCAGTAGTAGTCGACAGTTCTCCTACGAGCAGTACTTC. The full variable domain, completed from the reference TRBV19 and TRBJ2-7 proteins outside the CDR3, reads DGGITQSPKYLFRKEGQNVTLSCEQNLNHDAMYWYRQDPGQGLRLIYYSQIVNDFQKGDIAEGYSVSREKKESFPLTVTSAQKNPTAFYLCASSSRQFSYEQYFGPGTRLTVT.